This T cell receptor beta chain was sequenced in a study of neoadjuvant anti-PD-1 for oral cavity cancer. Whole-study results and caveats: Higher pretreatment Treg/Th17 ratios tracked higher pretreatment blood clonality.

Clones were sequenced by immunoSEQ multiplex PCR, and TCRdb holds only the in-frame ones, with some missing. This sample has more than 50,000 clones, with around 85% found just once. Remarks on this clone: Its specificity is not known.

The patients had HPV-negative, locally advanced oral cavity squamous cell carcinoma. V was trimmed by 3 bases and J by 10 bases, leaving 10 bases between them. Germline assignment: CDR1 MRHNA and CDR2 SNTAGT. CDR3 size: 12 residues. The rearrangement links TRBV6-4 to TRBJ2-1; no reliable D call. The clonotype originates from a person aged 40 to 85 with oral cavity squamous cell carcinoma. The material was PBMCs, obtained before nivolumab (anti-PD-1) treatment. In DNA, the CDR3 is TGTGCCAGCAGTGAACCCCCTGGGGAGCAGTTCTTC. This translates into CASSEPPGEQFF.